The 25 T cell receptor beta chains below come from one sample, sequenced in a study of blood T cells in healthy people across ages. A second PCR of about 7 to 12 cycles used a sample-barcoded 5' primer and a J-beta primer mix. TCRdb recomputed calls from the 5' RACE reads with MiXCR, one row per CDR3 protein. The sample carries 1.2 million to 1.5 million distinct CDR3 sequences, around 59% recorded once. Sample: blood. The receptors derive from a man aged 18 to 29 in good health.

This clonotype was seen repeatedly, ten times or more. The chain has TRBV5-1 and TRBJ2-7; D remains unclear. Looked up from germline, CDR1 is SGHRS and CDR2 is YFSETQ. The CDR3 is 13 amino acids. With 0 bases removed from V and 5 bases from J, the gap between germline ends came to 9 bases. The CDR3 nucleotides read TGCGCCAGCAGCTTGGCCCTGGATAACGAGCAGTACTTC. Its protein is CASSLALDNEQYF. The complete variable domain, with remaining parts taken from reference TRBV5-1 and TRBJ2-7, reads KAGVTQTPRYLIKTRGQQVTLSCSPISGHRSVSWYQQTPGQGLQFLFEYFSETQRNKGNFPGRFSGRQFSNSRSEMNVSTLELGDSALYLCASSLALDNEQYFGPGTRLTVT.

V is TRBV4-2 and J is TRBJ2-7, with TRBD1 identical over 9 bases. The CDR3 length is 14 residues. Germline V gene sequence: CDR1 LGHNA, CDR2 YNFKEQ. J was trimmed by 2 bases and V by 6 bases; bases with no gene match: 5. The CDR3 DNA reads TGTGCCAGCAGTAGGACAGGGGATCCCTACGAGCAGTACTTC. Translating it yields CASSRTGDPYEQYF.

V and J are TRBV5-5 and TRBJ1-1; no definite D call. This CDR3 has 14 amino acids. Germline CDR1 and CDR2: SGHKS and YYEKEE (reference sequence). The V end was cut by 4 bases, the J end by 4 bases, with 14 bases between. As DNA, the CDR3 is TGTGCCAGCAGCACAAGGGATAGGAGCACTGAAGCTTTCTTT. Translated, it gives CASSTRDRSTEAFF.

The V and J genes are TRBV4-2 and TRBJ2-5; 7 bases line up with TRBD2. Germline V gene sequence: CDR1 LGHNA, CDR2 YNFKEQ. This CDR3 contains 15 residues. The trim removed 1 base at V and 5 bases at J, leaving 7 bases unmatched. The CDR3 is CASSQGEGAGETQYF. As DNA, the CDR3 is TGTGCCAGCAGCCAAGGGGAGGGCGCGGGGGAGACCCAGTACTTC.

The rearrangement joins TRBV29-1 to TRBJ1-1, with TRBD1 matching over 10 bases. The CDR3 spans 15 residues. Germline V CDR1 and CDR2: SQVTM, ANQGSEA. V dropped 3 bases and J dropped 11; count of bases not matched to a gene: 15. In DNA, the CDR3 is TGCAGCGTTGAGGGACAGGGGACGTCTTCGGTGGTGGCTTTCTTT. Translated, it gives CSVEGQGTSSVVAFF.

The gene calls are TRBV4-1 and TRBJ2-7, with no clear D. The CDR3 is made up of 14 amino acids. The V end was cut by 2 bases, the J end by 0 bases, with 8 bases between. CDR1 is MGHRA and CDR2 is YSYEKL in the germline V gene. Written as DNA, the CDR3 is TGCGCCAGCAGCCAAAACCCTAGCTCCTACGAGCAGTACTTC. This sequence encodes CASSQNPSSYEQYF.

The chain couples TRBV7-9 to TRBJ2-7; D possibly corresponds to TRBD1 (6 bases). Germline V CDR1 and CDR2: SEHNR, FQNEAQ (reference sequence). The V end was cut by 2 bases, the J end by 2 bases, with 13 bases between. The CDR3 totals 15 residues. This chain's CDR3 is CASSLYQGLAYEQYF. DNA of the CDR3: TGTGCCAGCAGCTTATATCAGGGGCTTGCCTACGAGCAGTACTTC.

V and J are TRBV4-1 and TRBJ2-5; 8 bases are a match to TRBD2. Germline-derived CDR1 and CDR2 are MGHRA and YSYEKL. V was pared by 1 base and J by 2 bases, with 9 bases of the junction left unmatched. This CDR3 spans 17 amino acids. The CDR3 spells CASSQGPLAGPQETQYF. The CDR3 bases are TGCGCCAGCAGCCAAGGTCCTTTAGCGGGACCACAAGAGACCCAGTACTTC.

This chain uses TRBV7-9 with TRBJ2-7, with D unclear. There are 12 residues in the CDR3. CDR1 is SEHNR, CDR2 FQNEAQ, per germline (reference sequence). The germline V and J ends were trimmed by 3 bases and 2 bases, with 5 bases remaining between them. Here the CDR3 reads CASSFATYEQYF. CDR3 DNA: TGTGCCAGCAGCTTTGCTACCTACGAGCAGTACTTC.

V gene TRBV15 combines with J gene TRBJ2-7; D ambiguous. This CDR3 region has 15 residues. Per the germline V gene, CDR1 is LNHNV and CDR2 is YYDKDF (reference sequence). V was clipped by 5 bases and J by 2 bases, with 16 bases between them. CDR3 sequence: CATSSTAPPAYEQYF. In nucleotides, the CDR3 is TGTGCCACCAGCTCTACGGCCCCACCTGCCTACGAGCAGTACTTC.

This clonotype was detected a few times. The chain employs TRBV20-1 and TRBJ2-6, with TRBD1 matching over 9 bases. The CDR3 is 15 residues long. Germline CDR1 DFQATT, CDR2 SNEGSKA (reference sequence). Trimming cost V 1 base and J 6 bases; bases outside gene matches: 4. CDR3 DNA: TGCAGTGCTAGAGGGGGACAGGGTGTGGCCAACGTCCTGACTTTC. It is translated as CSARGGQGVANVLTF.

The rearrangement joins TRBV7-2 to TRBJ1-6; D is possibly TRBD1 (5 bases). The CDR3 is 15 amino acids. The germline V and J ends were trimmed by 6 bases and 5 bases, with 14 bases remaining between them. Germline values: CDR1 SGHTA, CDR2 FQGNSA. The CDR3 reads CASRGGGAHNSPLHF. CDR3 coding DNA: TGTGCCAGCAGGGGTGGTGGGGCTCATAATTCACCCCTCCACTTT.

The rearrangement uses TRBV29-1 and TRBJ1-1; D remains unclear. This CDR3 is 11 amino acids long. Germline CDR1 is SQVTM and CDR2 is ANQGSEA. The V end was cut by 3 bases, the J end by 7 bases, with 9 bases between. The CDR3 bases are TGCAGCGTTGAGGGTGGGGATGAAGCTTTCTTT. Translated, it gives CSVEGGDEAFF.

The CDR3 nucleotides are TGCGCCAGCAGCTCCTTCGGCTTGGAGACCCAGTACTTC. Protein product: CASSSFGLETQYF. The chain uses TRBV5-1 and TRBJ2-5; no firm D call. The germline V gene encodes CDR1 SGHRS and CDR2 YFSETQ. This CDR3 contains 13 residues. V lost 3 bases and J 5 bases, leaving 11 bases between the germline ends.

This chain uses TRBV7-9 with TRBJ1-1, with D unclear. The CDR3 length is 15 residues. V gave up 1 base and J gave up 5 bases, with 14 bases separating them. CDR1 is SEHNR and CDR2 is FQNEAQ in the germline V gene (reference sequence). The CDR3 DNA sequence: TGTGCCAGCAGCTTAGTTGAGGTGCGCGTAACTGAAGCTTTCTTT. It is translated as CASSLVEVRVTEAFF.

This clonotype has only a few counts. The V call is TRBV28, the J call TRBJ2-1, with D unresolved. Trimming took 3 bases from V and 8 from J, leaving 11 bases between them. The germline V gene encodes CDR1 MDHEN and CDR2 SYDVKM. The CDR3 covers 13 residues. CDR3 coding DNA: TGTGCCAGCAGTTTGATTGGCAACCATGAGCAGTTCTTC. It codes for CASSLIGNHEQFF.

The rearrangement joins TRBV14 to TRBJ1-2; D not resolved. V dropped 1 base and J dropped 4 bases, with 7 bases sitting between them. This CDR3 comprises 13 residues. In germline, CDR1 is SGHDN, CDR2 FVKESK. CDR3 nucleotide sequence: TGTGCCAGCAGCCAAGGCCAGTCCTATGGCTACACCTTC. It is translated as CASSQGQSYGYTF.

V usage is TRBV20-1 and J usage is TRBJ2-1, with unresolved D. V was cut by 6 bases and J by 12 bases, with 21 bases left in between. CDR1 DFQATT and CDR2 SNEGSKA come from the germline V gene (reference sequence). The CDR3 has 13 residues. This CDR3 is CSATPRNQAGQFF. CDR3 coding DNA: TGCAGTGCCACACCCAGGAATCAGGCTGGGCAGTTCTTC.

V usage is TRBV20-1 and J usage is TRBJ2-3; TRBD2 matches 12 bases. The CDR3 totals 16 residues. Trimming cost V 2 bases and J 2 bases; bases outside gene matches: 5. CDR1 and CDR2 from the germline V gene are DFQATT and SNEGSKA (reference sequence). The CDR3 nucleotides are TGCAGTGCTAGACTAGCGGGAGGGCCATCCACAGATACGCAGTATTTT. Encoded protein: CSARLAGGPSTDTQYF.

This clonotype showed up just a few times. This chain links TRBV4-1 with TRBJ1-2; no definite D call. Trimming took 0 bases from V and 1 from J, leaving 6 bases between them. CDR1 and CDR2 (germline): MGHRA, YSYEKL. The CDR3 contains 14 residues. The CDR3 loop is CASSQDGHNYGYTF. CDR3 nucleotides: TGCGCCAGCAGCCAAGATGGGCATAACTATGGCTACACCTTC.

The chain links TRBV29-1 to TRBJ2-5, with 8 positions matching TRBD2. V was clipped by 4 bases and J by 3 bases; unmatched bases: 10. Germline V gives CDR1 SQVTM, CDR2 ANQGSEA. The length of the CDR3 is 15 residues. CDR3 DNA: TGCAGCGTTGTCGGAGCGGGAGATGGAAAAGAGACCCAGTACTTC. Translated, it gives CSVVGAGDGKETQYF.

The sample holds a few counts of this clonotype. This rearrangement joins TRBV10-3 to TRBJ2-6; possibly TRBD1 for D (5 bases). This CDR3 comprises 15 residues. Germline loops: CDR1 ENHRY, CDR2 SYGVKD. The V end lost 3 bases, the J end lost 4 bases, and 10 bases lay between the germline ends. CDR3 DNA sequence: TGTGCCATCAGTGAATCGTCAGGGGGGGCCAACGTCCTGACTTTC. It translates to CAISESSGGANVLTF.

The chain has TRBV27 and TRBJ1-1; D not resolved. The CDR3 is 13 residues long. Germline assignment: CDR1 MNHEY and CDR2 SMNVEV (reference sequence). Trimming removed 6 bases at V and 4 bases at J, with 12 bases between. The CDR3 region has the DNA TGTGCCAGCAGCAGAATTGGGTTCACTGAAGCTTTCTTT. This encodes CASSRIGFTEAFF.

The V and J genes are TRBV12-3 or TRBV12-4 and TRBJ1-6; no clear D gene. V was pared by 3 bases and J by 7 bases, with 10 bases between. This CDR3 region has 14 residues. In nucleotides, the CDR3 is TGTGCCAGCAGTTTTGGGGTAGGAAATTCACCCCTCCACTTT. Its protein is CASSFGVGNSPLHF.

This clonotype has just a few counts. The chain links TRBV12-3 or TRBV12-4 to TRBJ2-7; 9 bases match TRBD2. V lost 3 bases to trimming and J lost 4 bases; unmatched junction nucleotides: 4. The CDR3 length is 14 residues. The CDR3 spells CASSFYSGGYEQYF. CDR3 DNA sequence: TGTGCCAGCAGTTTTTATAGCGGGGGTTACGAGCAGTACTTC.